This TCR beta chain was retrieved from a study of shared clonotypes between healthy human individuals. Some clones are missing from TCRdb's copy, which holds only in-frame ones; the method was immunoSEQ multiplex PCR. The sample carries millions of clones, 85% to 95% recorded once. Looked up from germline, CDR1 is MNHEY and CDR2 is SMNVEV (reference sequence). V was trimmed by 6 bases and J by 7 bases, leaving 16 bases between them. The CDR3 is made up of 14 amino acids. Notes on the study in general: Clonotypes that were shared across a few donors made up about 5.1% of naive CD4 clonotypes.

A remark on this clone: What it recognizes is unknown.

Naive CD8 cells lacked CD45RO and underwent positive selection for CCR7, leaving out terminally differentiated effector memory CD45RA+ cells. The rearrangement links TRBV27 to TRBJ1-5, with D unresolved. This clonotype was sampled from a man between 18 and 29 years old in good health. Sequencing was performed on naive CD8+ T cells sorted from blood. As DNA, the CDR3 is TGTGCCAGCAGGCTGGGAGAACGTGAACAGCCCCAGCATTTT. It is translated as CASRLGEREQPQHF.